Listed here are 20 T cell receptor beta chains from one sample, sequenced in a study of OX40 agonist ivuxolimab in advanced cancers. Generated by immunoSEQ multiplex PCR, the TCRdb table keeps only in-frame clones and is missing some. The table has about 42,000 clones, about 86% seen once. The specimen was CD4+ or CD8+ T cells sorted from blood, collected in a trial of the OX40 agonist ivuxolimab. These receptors originate from an adult with an advanced solid tumor such as melanoma, head and neck, liver or kidney cancer.

The chain recombines TRBV9 with TRBJ2-1; TRBD2 matches 9 bases. CDR1 and CDR2 (germline): SGDLS, YYNGEE. V shed 2 bases, J shed 7 bases, and the junction held 7 bases outside the gene matches. The CDR3 length is 15 residues. CDR3 sequence (DNA): TGTGCCAGCAGCGTTCGCTTAGCGGGAGAAAATGAGCAGTTCTTC. Translation gives CASSVRLAGENEQFF.

V and J are TRBV15 and TRBJ2-7; 13 bases are a match to TRBD2. Trimming at V came to 6 bases and at J to 5 bases, leaving 10 bases not matched to a gene. CDR1 and CDR2 (germline): LNHNV, YYDKDF (reference sequence). This CDR3 is built from 16 residues. The DNA for the CDR3 is TGTGCCACCAGAAAAGTGACTAGCGGGAGGCCTAACGAGCAGTACTTC. Translation: CATRKVTSGRPNEQYF.

The chain employs TRBV28 and TRBJ2-7; D remains ambiguous. Germline V gives CDR1 MDHEN, CDR2 SYDVKM. The CDR3 consists of 11 residues. The V end lost 3 bases, the J end lost 6 bases, and 6 bases lay between the germline ends. CDR3 in DNA: TGTGCCAGCAGTTTTAGTATCGAGCAGTACTTC. Protein sequence: CASSFSIEQYF. Filled out from reference TRBV28 and TRBJ2-7, the complete variable domain reads DVKVTQSSRYLVKRTGEKVFLECVQDMDHENMFWYRQDPGLGLRLIYFSYDVKMKEKGDIPEGYSVSREKKERFSLILESASTNQTSMYLCASSFSIEQYFGPGTRLTVT.

The chain carries TRBV5-5 and TRBJ2-3, with D possibly matching TRBD1 (7 bases). Per germline, CDR1 SGHKS and CDR2 YYEKEE (reference sequence). The CDR3 extends over 15 amino acids. Trimming cost V 3 bases and J 2 bases, with 13 bases left between them. Here the CDR3 reads CASSSGDSFTDTQYF. The CDR3 nucleotides are TGTGCCAGCAGCTCGGGGGACAGCTTCACAGATACGCAGTATTTT.

This rearrangement joins TRBV11-2 to TRBJ1-5, with 8 nucleotides matching TRBD1. This CDR3 contains 15 residues. V shed 2 bases, J shed 6 bases, and the junction held 6 bases outside the gene matches. Germline assignment: CDR1 SGHAT and CDR2 FQNNGV. CDR3 nucleotides: TGTGCCAGCAGCTTATTGACAGGGGAGGGTCAGCCCCAGCATTTT. Encoded protein: CASSLLTGEGQPQHF.

V gene TRBV6-5 combines with J gene TRBJ2-3; 13 bases are shared with TRBD2. This CDR3 has 15 amino acids. V gave up 6 bases and J gave up 4 bases; unmatched junction bases: 4. Germline V gene sequence: CDR1 MNHEY, CDR2 SVGAGI. This chain's CDR3 is CASSPLAGGSDTQYF. The DNA for the CDR3 is TGTGCCAGCAGCCCACTAGCGGGAGGGTCAGATACGCAGTATTTT.

This clone has more than one count but fewer than ten. The rearrangement joins TRBV13 to TRBJ1-4; D is undetermined. The CDR3 has 17 amino acids. Germline lookup yields CDR1 PRHDT and CDR2 FYEKMQ (reference sequence). V dropped 5 bases and J dropped 7 bases, with 23 bases sitting between them. CDR3 DNA: TGTGCCAGCAGCCCCCGTCGGACCTCCAAGGTTGGTGAAAAACTGTTTTTT. It encodes CASSPRRTSKVGEKLFF.

The rearrangement joins TRBV6-5 to TRBJ2-2; D is uncertain. V lost 5 bases, J lost 1 base, and 11 bases lay in between. Germline V gene sequence: CDR1 MNHEY, CDR2 SVGAGI. There are 15 residues in the CDR3. CDR3 loop: CASSPTWGNTGELFF. The CDR3 DNA is TGTGCCAGCAGTCCCACGTGGGGGAACACCGGGGAGCTGTTTTTT.

The chain is built from TRBV6-5 and TRBJ2-3; 7 positions match TRBD1. The CDR3 contains 15 residues. J lost 1 base, V lost 6 bases, and 7 bases had no gene match. Germline-derived CDR1 and CDR2 are MNHEY and SVGAGI. The CDR3 bases are TGTGCCAGCAGCCTGGACAGGCCGGGCACAGATACGCAGTATTTT. This translates into CASSLDRPGTDTQYF.

This clone was found once. The J gene is TRBJ2-3, the V gene TRBV7-9, with 11 bases aligning to TRBD1. CDR1 SEHNR and CDR2 FQNEAQ come from the germline V gene (reference sequence). This CDR3 contains 17 residues. The V gene end was trimmed by 5 bases and the J gene end by 6 bases; junction bases not matched to a gene: 13. Here the CDR3 reads CASSLRTGGISGDTQYF. As DNA, the CDR3 is TGTGCCAGCAGCCTAAGGACAGGGGGCATTTCAGGGGATACGCAGTATTTT.

This rearrangement joins TRBV7-8 to TRBJ2-3, with 14 bases that match TRBD2. The CDR3 spans 18 residues. J gave up 0 bases and V 5 bases, and 7 bases lay outside the gene matches. Germline V lookup: CDR1 SGHVS, CDR2 FQNEAQ. CDR3 bases: TGTGCCAGCAGCACGCGGGGACTAGCGGGGGCTAGCACAGATACGCAGTATTTT. Amino acid sequence: CASSTRGLAGASTDTQYF.

This clone was counted only a few times. CDR3 protein: CASSFNRGLSNEQFF. CDR3 sequence (DNA): TGTGCCAGCAGCTTTAACAGGGGACTATCCAATGAGCAGTTCTTC. The chain has TRBV7-8 and TRBJ2-1; D is possibly TRBD1 or TRBD2 (7 bases each). Trimming left V 3 bases short and J 6 bases short, with 15 bases between. Germline CDR1 SGHVS, CDR2 FQNEAQ. The CDR3 is 15 amino acids.

The chain has TRBV6-4 and TRBJ2-3; 9 bases match TRBD2. The ends lost 4 bases at V and 3 bases at J; junction bases unmatched: 5. Germline CDR1 is MRHNA and CDR2 is SNTAGT. The CDR3 has 15 residues. The CDR3 bases are TGTGCCAGCAGTGTGGGCGGGGGGGCTACAGATACGCAGTATTTT. Amino acid sequence: CASSVGGGATDTQYF.

The rearrangement uses TRBV5-1 and TRBJ1-3; D remains unclear. The CDR3 is 16 residues long. CDR1 SGHRS and CDR2 YFSETQ come from the germline V gene. V gave up 3 bases and J gave up 0 bases, with 13 bases separating them. The CDR3 here is CASSSTQVSSGNTIYF. The CDR3 DNA reads as TGCGCCAGCAGCTCGACTCAGGTTAGCTCTGGAAACACCATATATTTT.

This clone came up a few times. This chain connects TRBV19 to TRBJ1-1, with D possibly TRBD1 on 6 matching bases. There are 17 residues in the CDR3. V was trimmed by 5 bases and J by 1 base, leaving 20 bases between them. Germline V gene data show CDR1 as LNHDA and CDR2 as SQIVND (reference sequence). The CDR3 sequence: CASSSAPPGTRNTEAFF. The CDR3 coding sequence is TGTGCCAGTAGTTCCGCTCCTCCCGGGACAAGGAACACTGAAGCTTTCTTT. The whole variable domain, remainder taken from reference TRBV19 and TRBJ1-1, is DGGITQSPKYLFRKEGQNVTLSCEQNLNHDAMYWYRQDPGQGLRLIYYSQIVNDFQKGDIAEGYSVSREKKESFPLTVTSAQKNPTAFYLCASSSAPPGTRNTEAFFGQGTRLTVV.

This clone appeared a single time. The chain recombines TRBV6-5 with TRBJ1-2; TRBD1 matches at 8 bases. From germline, CDR1 is MNHEY and CDR2 SVGAGI. V shed 11 bases and J 4 bases; nucleotides not matched to a gene: 12. CDR3 length equals 14 residues. The CDR3 reads CAGGAGGSSYGYTF. CDR3 in DNA: TGTGCCGGGGGGGCAGGGGGCAGTAGCTATGGCTACACCTTC.

The rearrangement uses TRBV6-5 and TRBJ2-7, with D tentatively TRBD2 (5 bases). Germline lookup yields CDR1 MNHEY and CDR2 SVGAGI. The CDR3 covers 14 residues. Trimming removed 0 bases from V and 4 bases from J, with 10 bases in between. CDR3 DNA: TGTGCCAGCAGTTACTCGGACTCGTCATACGAGCAGTACTTC. Amino acids: CASSYSDSSYEQYF.

In this sample, this clone turned up once. Germline is not matched at one junction end, which may reflect a read error. The same CDR3 arises from other DNA sequences in this sample as well. The chain has TRBV7-9 and TRBJ2-2, with D uncertain. This CDR3 region has 12 residues. In germline, CDR1 is SEHNR, CDR2 FQNEAQ (reference sequence). CDR3 sequence: CASSLGSGELFF. The CDR3 bases are TGTGCTAGCAGCTTAGGATCTGGGGAGCTGTTTTTT.

The chain uses TRBV5-8 and TRBJ2-7; D might be TRBD1 (6 bases). Germline V CDR1 and CDR2: SGHTS, YDEGEE. The ends were cut back, 4 bases at V and 5 bases at J, with 16 bases in the middle. The CDR3 totals 14 residues. The CDR3 reads CASSPEGVGHEQYF. The CDR3 DNA is TGTGCCAGCAGCCCCGAGGGGGTGGGCCACGAGCAGTACTTC.

This rearrangement joins TRBV7-6 to TRBJ1-5; 11 bases are shared with TRBD1. V lost 5 bases to trimming and J lost 4 bases; unmatched junction nucleotides: 4. CDR3 length equals 15 residues. Germline V CDR1 and CDR2: SGHVS, FNYEAQ. CDR3 amino acids: CASSQGTGGNQPQHF. The CDR3 DNA is TGTGCCAGCAGCCAGGGGACAGGGGGTAATCAGCCCCAGCATTTT. The whole variable domain, filled in from reference TRBV7-6 and TRBJ1-5, reads GAGVSQSPRYKVTKRGQDVALRCDPISGHVSLYWYRQALGQGPEFLTYFNYEAQQDKSGLPNDRFSAERPEGSISTLTIQRTEQRDSAMYRCASSQGTGGNQPQHFGDGTRLSIL.